A single sample is the source of the 18 T cell receptor beta chains below, sequenced in a study of beta chain features in type 1 diabetes. Study-wide findings and caveats: Moderately but significantly shorter TCRB CDR3s were found in Type 1 diabetes patients in all four CD4+ subsets.

Antigens for these TCRs are unknown. The authors reverse transcribed all of the isolated RNA, so sequencing captured expressed TCRB transcripts. Repertoires were generated with immunoSEQ multiplex PCR, while TCRdb's copy carries only in-frame clones and drops some. The sample holds about 22,000 clones, around three fifths seen once. Sequencing input: stem cell memory CD4+ T cells from blood. The receptors originated from a man younger than 35 with type 1 diabetes.

The chain employs TRBV10-3 and TRBJ2-1; weak D call: TRBD2 (6 bases). Germline V gene lookup returns CDR1 ENHRY and CDR2 SYGVKD. The CDR3 contains 16 residues. The V gene lost 0 bases and the J gene lost 9 bases, with 18 bases spanning the gap. This CDR3 is CAISESVVGGWTEQFF. CDR3 coding DNA: TGTGCCATCAGTGAGTCCGTTGTTGGGGGGTGGACTGAGCAGTTCTTC.

The rearrangement joins TRBV10-3 to TRBJ1-1; D not resolved. This CDR3 is 14 amino acids long. CDR1 is ENHRY and CDR2 is SYGVKD in the germline V gene. V lost 8 bases, J lost 4 bases, and 17 bases lay in between. CDR3 nucleotide sequence: TGTGCCATCGGTTTGGCGGCTGGGAGCACTGAAGCTTTCTTT. This encodes CAIGLAAGSTEAFF.

A few counts support this clone. J is TRBJ2-1 and V is TRBV19; D uncertain. The CDR3 is made up of 15 amino acids. The V gene lost 6 bases and the J gene lost 3 bases, with 15 bases spanning the gap. Germline CDR1 LNHDA, CDR2 SQIVND (reference sequence). CDR3 sequence (DNA): TGTGCCAGTAGGATCACGGGTATAGGCTACAATGAGCAGTTCTTC. It yields the protein CASRITGIGYNEQFF.

Comments on this clone: A junction end diverges from the germline sequence, so it may reflect a read error. V gene TRBV5-1 combines with J gene TRBJ2-1; D is perhaps TRBD1 (5 bases). Germline CDR1 SGHRS, CDR2 YFSETQ. This CDR3 has 15 amino acids. The CDR3: CTSSLEGVAYNEQFF. CDR3 in DNA: TGCACCAGCAGCTTGGAAGGGGTCGCCTACAATGAGCAGTTCTTC.

CDR3 region: CAISAPPGLAGGQSHEQYF. The CDR3, as DNA: TGTGCCATCAGTGCCCCACCGGGACTAGCGGGAGGGCAATCCCACGAGCAGTACTTC. J is TRBJ2-7 and V is TRBV10-3; 16 bases align to TRBD2. V was pared by 4 bases and J by 5 bases, with 14 bases of the junction left unmatched. CDR3 length equals 19 residues. Germline CDR1 reads ENHRY; CDR2 reads SYGVKD.

This clone was detected only a few times. This chain uses TRBV5-1 with TRBJ2-5; D unclear. Germline CDR1 SGHRS, CDR2 YFSETQ. This CDR3 is 14 amino acids long. Trimming removed 1 base from V and 2 bases from J, with 9 bases in between. This CDR3 reads CASSLQTVQETQYF. As DNA, the CDR3 is TGCGCCAGCAGCTTGCAAACAGTACAAGAGACCCAGTACTTC.

This clone has just one count. The V call is TRBV28, the J call TRBJ1-2; no clear D gene. CDR3 length equals 16 residues. CDR1 is MDHEN and CDR2 is SYDVKM in the germline V gene. V was trimmed by 2 bases and J by 4 bases, leaving 17 bases between them. The CDR3 protein is CASSLPFWPLSYGYTF. In DNA, the CDR3 is TGTGCCAGCAGTTTACCCTTCTGGCCCCTCAGCTATGGCTACACCTTC.

V is TRBV28 and J is TRBJ2-1; D is perhaps TRBD1 (6 bases). The CDR3 is 14 residues long. Germline CDR1 MDHEN, CDR2 SYDVKM. With 3 bases removed from V and 4 bases from J, the gap between germline ends came to 10 bases. CDR3 nucleotide sequence: TGTGCCAGCAGTTTCGGGACAAGATACAATGAGCAGTTCTTC. It translates to CASSFGTRYNEQFF.

The V gene is TRBV4-1, the J gene TRBJ1-2, with 7 bases matching TRBD1. The CDR3 is made up of 19 amino acids. J lost 1 base, V lost 1 base, and 15 bases had no gene match. Germline CDR1 is MGHRA and CDR2 is YSYEKL. The CDR3 bases are TGCGCCAGCAGCCAAGGCTCCGGGGGTTCGGGGACAGATAACTATGGCTACACCTTC. This translates into CASSQGSGGSGTDNYGYTF.

V is TRBV13 and J is TRBJ1-2; TRBD1 is a possible D gene (6 bases). V lost 4 bases, J lost 7 bases, and 16 bases lay in between. This CDR3 spans 14 amino acids. In germline, CDR1 is PRHDT, CDR2 FYEKMQ (reference sequence). CDR3 region: CASSWGRSTSGYTF. CDR3 coding DNA: TGTGCCAGCAGCTGGGGGCGATCGACGAGTGGCTACACCTTC.

This clone was recorded once. The chain is built from TRBV7-6 and TRBJ2-7; 8 bases agree with TRBD1. The CDR3 contains 15 residues. Germline assignment: CDR1 SGHVS and CDR2 FNYEAQ. V lost 3 bases to trimming and J lost 3 bases; unmatched junction nucleotides: 7. The CDR3 sequence is CASSLGPGGVYEQYF. The CDR3 nucleotides read TGTGCCAGCAGCTTGGGTCCAGGGGGCGTCTACGAGCAGTACTTC.

This clone came up a few times. V gene TRBV18 combines with J gene TRBJ1-6; tentatively, D is TRBD1 (5 bases). CDR1 is KGHSH, CDR2 LQKENI, per germline. Deletions cut 4 bases from V and 9 bases from J, with 10 bases between. The CDR3 spans 13 residues. This CDR3 is CASSQGLSSPLHF. The CDR3 DNA sequence: TGTGCCAGCTCACAGGGGTTGAGTTCACCCCTCCACTTT.

This chain uses TRBV5-6 with TRBJ2-5, with D possibly being TRBD1 (6 bases). Germline V gene sequence: CDR1 SGHDT, CDR2 YYEEEE. This CDR3 is built from 16 residues. Trimming took 4 bases from V and 3 from J, leaving 19 bases between them. CDR3 sequence: CASSPGVRGVKETQYF. In DNA form, the CDR3 reads TGTGCCAGCAGCCCGGGCGTCAGGGGCGTAAAAGAGACCCAGTACTTC.

This clone came up a few times. The rearrangement uses TRBV29-1 and TRBJ2-3; no reliable D call. The CDR3 runs to 12 residues. Germline assignment: CDR1 SQVTM and CDR2 ANQGSEA. V was clipped by 0 bases and J by 3 bases, with 4 bases between them. The CDR3 sequence: CSVEESTDTQYF. The DNA of the CDR3 is TGCAGCGTTGAAGAGTCGACAGATACGCAGTATTTT.

The V gene is TRBV2, the J gene TRBJ2-2, with TRBD1 as a possible D gene (5 bases). Looked up from germline, CDR1 is SNHLY and CDR2 is FYNNEI. The CDR3 extends over 13 amino acids. Trimming pared 10 bases from V and 7 bases from J, leaving 16 bases between. The CDR3 DNA sequence: TGTGCCACCACCCTCGACAGTTTCGGGGAGCTGTTTTTT. As protein: CATTLDSFGELFF.

CDR3 region: CASTRDRAGLETQYF. CDR3 sequence (DNA): TGTGCCAGCACCCGAGACAGGGCTGGTTTGGAGACCCAGTACTTC. V gene TRBV28 combines with J gene TRBJ2-5, with TRBD1 identical over 7 bases. This CDR3 region has 15 residues. The ends lost 7 bases at V and 5 bases at J; junction bases unmatched: 13. In germline, CDR1 is MDHEN, CDR2 SYDVKM.

The chain carries TRBV5-1 and TRBJ2-6, with D possibly matching TRBD1 (6 bases). The germline V gene encodes CDR1 SGHRS and CDR2 YFSETQ. Trimming shortened V by 2 bases and J by 2 bases, and 14 bases separated the two germline ends. The length of the CDR3 is 17 residues. Here the CDR3 reads CASSFIVRGPGANVLTF. As DNA, the CDR3 is TGCGCCAGCAGCTTCATCGTCAGGGGACCTGGGGCCAACGTCCTGACTTTC.

This chain connects TRBV5-1 to TRBJ1-3; D not certain. The CDR3 has 13 residues. V was cut by 7 bases and J by 0 bases, with 8 bases left in between. The germline gives CDR1 SGHRS, CDR2 YFSETQ. CDR3 sequence: CASGEGSGNTIYF. CDR3 sequence (DNA): TGCGCCAGCGGTGAGGGCTCTGGAAACACCATATATTTT.